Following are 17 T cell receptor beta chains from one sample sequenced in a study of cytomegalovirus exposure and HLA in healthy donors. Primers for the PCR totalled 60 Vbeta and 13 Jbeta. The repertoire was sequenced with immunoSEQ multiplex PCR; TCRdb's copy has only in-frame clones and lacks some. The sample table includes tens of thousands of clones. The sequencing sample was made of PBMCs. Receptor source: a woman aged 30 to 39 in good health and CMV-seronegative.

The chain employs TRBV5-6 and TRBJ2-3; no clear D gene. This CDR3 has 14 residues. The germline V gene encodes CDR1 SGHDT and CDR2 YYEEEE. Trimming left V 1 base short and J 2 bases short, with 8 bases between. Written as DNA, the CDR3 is TGTGCCAGCAGCTTGTATTCAGACACAGATACGCAGTATTTT. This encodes CASSLYSDTDTQYF.

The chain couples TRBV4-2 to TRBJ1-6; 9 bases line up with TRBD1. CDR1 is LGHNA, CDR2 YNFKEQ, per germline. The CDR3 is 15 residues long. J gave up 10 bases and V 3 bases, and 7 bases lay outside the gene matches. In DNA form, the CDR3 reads TGTGCCAGCAGCCATGAACAGGGGGCGAACTCACCCCTCCACTTT. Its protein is CASSHEQGANSPLHF.

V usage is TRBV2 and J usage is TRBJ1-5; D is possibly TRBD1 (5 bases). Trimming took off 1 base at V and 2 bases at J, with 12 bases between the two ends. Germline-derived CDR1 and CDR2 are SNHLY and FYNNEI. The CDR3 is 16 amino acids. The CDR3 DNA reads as TGTGCCAGCAGTGAAGGGGGAAGGGGTGGCAATCAGCCCCAGCATTTT. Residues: CASSEGGRGGNQPQHF.

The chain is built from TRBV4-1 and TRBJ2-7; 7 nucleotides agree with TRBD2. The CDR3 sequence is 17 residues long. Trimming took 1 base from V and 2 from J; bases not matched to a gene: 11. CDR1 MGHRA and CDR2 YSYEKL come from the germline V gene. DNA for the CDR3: TGCGCCAGCAGCCAAGTAATTGGAACTAGCGCGGCCTACGAGCAGTACTTC. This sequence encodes CASSQVIGTSAAYEQYF.

As DNA, the CDR3 is TGTGCCAGCTCACCGCGGACAGCCAGTCTCTCTGGGGCCAACGTCCTGACTTTC. Its translation: CASSPRTASLSGANVLTF. The chain links TRBV18 to TRBJ2-6; D is possibly TRBD1 (6 bases). Germline lookup yields CDR1 KGHSH and CDR2 LQKENI. V lost 3 bases and J lost 0, with 15 bases in between. CDR3 size: 18 residues.

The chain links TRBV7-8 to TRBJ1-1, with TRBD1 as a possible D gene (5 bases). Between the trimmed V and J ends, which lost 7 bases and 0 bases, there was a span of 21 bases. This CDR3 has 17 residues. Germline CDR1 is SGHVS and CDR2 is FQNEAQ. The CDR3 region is CASTEFVTEFMNTEAFF. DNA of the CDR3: TGTGCCAGCACCGAATTTGTGACAGAATTCATGAACACTGAAGCTTTCTTT.

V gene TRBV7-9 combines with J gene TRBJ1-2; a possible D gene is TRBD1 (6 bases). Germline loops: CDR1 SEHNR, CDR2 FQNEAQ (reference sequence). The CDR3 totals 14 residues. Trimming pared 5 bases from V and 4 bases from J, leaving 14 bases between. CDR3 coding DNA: TGTGCCAGCAGCGGGGGACAAAGTGCCTATGGCTACACCTTC. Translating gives CASSGGQSAYGYTF.

CDR3 sequence: CASSVSGGSSSYNEQFF. For the CDR3, the DNA is TGTGCCAGCAGCGTTAGCGGGGGATCGAGCTCCTACAATGAGCAGTTCTTC. The chain has TRBV4-2 and TRBJ2-1; 9 bases map to TRBD2. J gave up 0 bases and V 5 bases, and 8 bases lay outside the gene matches. Per the germline V gene, CDR1 is LGHNA and CDR2 is YNFKEQ. The CDR3 contains 17 residues.

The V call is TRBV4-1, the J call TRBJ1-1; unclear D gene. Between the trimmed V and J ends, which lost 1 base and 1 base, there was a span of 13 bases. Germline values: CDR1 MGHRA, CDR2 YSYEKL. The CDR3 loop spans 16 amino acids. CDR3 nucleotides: TGCGCCAGCAGCCAAGTGAGCCCGGCGGGGAACACTGAAGCTTTCTTT. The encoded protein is CASSQVSPAGNTEAFF.

CDR3 sequence (DNA): TGTGCCAGCAGCTTAGCCACAGGATCTAACTATGGCTACACCTTC. Encoded protein: CASSLATGSNYGYTF. V gene TRBV11-2 combines with J gene TRBJ1-2; a weak D match, TRBD1 (5 bases). From germline, CDR1 is SGHAT and CDR2 FQNNGV. The V end was cut by 1 base, the J end by 0 bases, with 9 bases between. The CDR3 covers 15 residues.

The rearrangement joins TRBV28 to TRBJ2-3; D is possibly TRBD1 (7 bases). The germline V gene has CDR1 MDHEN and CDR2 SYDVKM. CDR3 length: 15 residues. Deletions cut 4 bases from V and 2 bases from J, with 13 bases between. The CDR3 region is CASSSTGDFTDTQYF. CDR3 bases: TGTGCCAGCAGTTCCACAGGGGACTTCACAGATACGCAGTATTTT.

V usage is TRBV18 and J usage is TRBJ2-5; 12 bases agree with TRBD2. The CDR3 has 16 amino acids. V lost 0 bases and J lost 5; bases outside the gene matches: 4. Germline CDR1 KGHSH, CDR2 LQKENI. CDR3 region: CASSPPGLAGLETQYF. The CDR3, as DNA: TGTGCCAGCTCACCACCAGGACTAGCGGGGTTGGAGACCCAGTACTTC.

CDR3 nucleotides: TGTGCCAGCAGCTTAGGCTTAGGCACAGATACGCAGTATTTT. Translating it yields CASSLGLGTDTQYF. The J gene is TRBJ2-3, the V gene TRBV11-2; D is unclear. V was clipped by 1 base and J by 1 base, with 6 bases between them. The CDR3 is 14 residues long. Germline values: CDR1 SGHAT, CDR2 FQNNGV.

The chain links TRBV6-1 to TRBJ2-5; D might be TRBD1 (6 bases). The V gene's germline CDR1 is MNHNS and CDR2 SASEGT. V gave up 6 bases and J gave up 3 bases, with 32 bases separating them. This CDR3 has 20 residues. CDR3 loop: CASRERQVLSPTLNKETQYF. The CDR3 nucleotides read TGTGCCAGCAGGGAAAGACAGGTTCTGTCTCCTACACTGAATAAAGAGACCCAGTACTTC.

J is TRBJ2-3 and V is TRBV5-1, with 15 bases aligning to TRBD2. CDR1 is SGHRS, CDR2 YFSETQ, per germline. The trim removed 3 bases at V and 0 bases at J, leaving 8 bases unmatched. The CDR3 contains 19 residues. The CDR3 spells CASSSGLAGGTASTDTQYF. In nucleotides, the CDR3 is TGCGCCAGCAGCTCCGGACTAGCGGGGGGGACAGCTAGCACAGATACGCAGTATTTT.

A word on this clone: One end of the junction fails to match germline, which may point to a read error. CDR3 DNA sequence: TGTGCCAGCAGCTTAAGGGACTCCGACAATGAGCAGTTCTTC. Amino acid sequence: CASSLRDSDNEQFF. This rearrangement joins TRBV7-9 to TRBJ2-1, with D possibly matching TRBD2 (6 bases). Germline V gives CDR1 SEHNR, CDR2 FQNEAQ (reference sequence). The CDR3 totals 14 residues.

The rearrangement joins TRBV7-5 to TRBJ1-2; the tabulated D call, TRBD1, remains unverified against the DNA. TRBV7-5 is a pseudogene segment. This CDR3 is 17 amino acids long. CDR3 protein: CARSFEGQAYSNYGYTF. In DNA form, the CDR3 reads TGTGCCAGAAGCTTTGAGGGACAGGCTTATTCTAACTATGGCTACACCTTC.